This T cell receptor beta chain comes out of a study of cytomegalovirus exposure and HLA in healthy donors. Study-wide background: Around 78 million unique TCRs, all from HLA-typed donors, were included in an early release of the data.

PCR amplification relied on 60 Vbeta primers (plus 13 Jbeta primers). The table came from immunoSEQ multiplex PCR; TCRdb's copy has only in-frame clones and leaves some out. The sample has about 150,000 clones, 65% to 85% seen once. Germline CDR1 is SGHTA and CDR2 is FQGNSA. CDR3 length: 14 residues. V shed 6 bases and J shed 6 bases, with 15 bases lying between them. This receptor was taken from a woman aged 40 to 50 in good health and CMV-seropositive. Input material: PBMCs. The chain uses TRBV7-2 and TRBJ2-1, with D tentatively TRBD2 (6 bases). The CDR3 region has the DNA TGTGCCAGCAGACCCTCTAGCGCCCGCAATGAGCAGTTCTTC. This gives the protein CASRPSSARNEQFF.